One sample yielded the 32 T cell receptor beta chains listed below, sequenced in a study of PD-1 blockade in classical Hodgkin lymphoma. Regarding time point: cycle 4 day 1 (C4D1), after 6 weeks of nivolumab. No patient escaped relapse after autologous stem cell transplantation, and brentuximab vedotin exposure varied. Profiling relied on immunoSEQ multiplex PCR, and the TCRdb table lists in-frame clones only, not all of them. This table has about 44,000 clones, 55% to 80% appearing once. Sequencing was performed on peripheral blood mononuclear cells (PBMCs), taken before the fourth cycle of nivolumab. These receptors were obtained from a human donor with classical Hodgkin lymphoma.

The V call is TRBV5-8, the J call TRBJ1-1, with unresolved D. The CDR3 sequence is 14 residues long. Germline CDR1 SGHTS, CDR2 YDEGEE. The V gene lost 0 bases and the J gene lost 5 bases, with 11 bases spanning the gap. CDR3 loop: CASSLVGWETEAFF. DNA of the CDR3: TGTGCCAGCAGCTTGGTCGGGTGGGAGACTGAAGCTTTCTTT. Full variable domain (outside the CDR3, taken from reference TRBV5-8 and TRBJ1-1): EAGVTQSPTHLIKTRGQQATLRCSPISGHTSVYWYQQALGLGLQFLLWYDEGEERNRGNFPPRFSGRQFPNYSSELNVNALELEDSALYLCASSLVGWETEAFFGQGTRLTVV.

This chain joins TRBV2 and TRBJ1-3; D perhaps matches TRBD1 (5 bases). This CDR3 region has 17 residues. Per germline, CDR1 SNHLY and CDR2 FYNNEI. V lost 9 bases to trimming and J lost 0 bases, with 21 bases between them. This CDR3 is CASRNPGTQTSGNTIYF. The CDR3 DNA reads TGTGCCAGTCGTAACCCCGGGACTCAGACCTCTGGAAACACCATATATTTT.

To note about this clone: Other DNA sequences in this sample translate to the same CDR3. The rearrangement uses TRBV5-6 and TRBJ1-1; TRBD1 agrees at 10 bases. V was pared by 3 bases and J by 2 bases, with 1 base of the junction left unmatched. The CDR3 covers 14 residues. Germline loops: CDR1 SGHDT, CDR2 YYEEEE. In nucleotides, the CDR3 is TGTGCCAGCAGCTGGGACAGGGGTAACACTGAAGCTTTCTTT. Translation: CASSWDRGNTEAFF.

The J gene is TRBJ1-3, the V gene TRBV30, with D possibly matching TRBD1 (6 bases). Per germline, CDR1 GTSNPN and CDR2 SVGIG (reference sequence). V was clipped by 5 bases and J by 0 bases, with 17 bases between them. The CDR3 sequence is 16 residues long. CDR3 nucleotides: TGTGCCTGGCACCGAGGGGGGGCCTCCTCTGGAAACACCATATATTTT. Protein: CAWHRGGASSGNTIYF. Complete variable domain (other parts from reference TRBV30 and TRBJ1-3): SQTIHQWPATLVQPVGSPLSLECTVEGTSNPNLYWYRQAAGRGLQLLFYSVGIGQISSEVPQNLSASRPQDRQFILSSKKLLLSDSGFYLCAWHRGGASSGNTIYFGEGSWLTVV.

The chain joins TRBV7-2 to TRBJ2-1; D may be TRBD1 (5 bases). Germline lookup yields CDR1 SGHTA and CDR2 FQGNSA. Trimming stripped 1 base from V and 8 bases from J, with 12 bases between. The CDR3 extends over 14 amino acids. The CDR3, as DNA: TGTGCCAGCAGCTTAGGGATGGCAGGGTATGAGCAGTTCTTC. Amino acids: CASSLGMAGYEQFF.

The rearrangement links TRBV27 to TRBJ1-2; 8 bases are a match to TRBD1. CDR1 is MNHEY, CDR2 SMNVEV, per germline (reference sequence). The CDR3 contains 16 residues. V was pared by 0 bases and J by 4 bases, with 7 bases of the junction left unmatched. DNA for the CDR3: TGTGCCAGCAGTTTATCGATTCCAGGGGGCGGCTATGGCTACACCTTC. Translation gives CASSLSIPGGGYGYTF.

The CDR3 loop is CSVEVKPGTEAFF. For the CDR3, the DNA is TGCAGCGTTGAAGTCAAGCCGGGCACTGAAGCTTTCTTT. The chain recombines TRBV29-1 with TRBJ1-1; D gene uncertain. The CDR3 has 13 amino acids. The germline CDR1 and CDR2 sequences are SQVTM and ANQGSEA. Trimming took off 1 base at V and 4 bases at J, with 10 bases between the two ends.

This chain links TRBV7-2 with TRBJ1-5, with 9 bases fitting TRBD1. The CDR3 is made up of 16 amino acids. Looked up from germline, CDR1 is SGHTA and CDR2 is FQGNSA. Trimming at V came to 8 bases and at J to 2 bases, leaving 10 bases not matched to a gene. CDR3 DNA: TGTGCCAGCTCAGACTCGGACAGGGGAGGCAATCAGCCCCAGCATTTT. Translated, it gives CASSDSDRGGNQPQHF.

The J gene is TRBJ2-5, the V gene TRBV11-2, with 7 bases aligning to TRBD2. Trimming cost V 5 bases and J 3 bases; bases outside gene matches: 9. CDR1 and CDR2 (germline): SGHAT, FQNNGV. CDR3 length equals 15 residues. For the CDR3, the DNA is TGTGCCAGCAGCAAAAGCGGGGTTGAGAAAGAGACCCAGTACTTC. Its translation is CASSKSGVEKETQYF. Together with reference TRBV11-2 and TRBJ2-5, the CDR3 gives the full variable domain: EAGVAQSPRYKIIEKRQSVAFWCNPISGHATLYWYQQILGQGPKLLIQFQNNGVVDDSQLPKDRFSAERLKGVDSTLKIQPAKLEDSAVYLCASSKSGVEKETQYFGPGTRLLVL.

In its sample, this clone was seen a few times. V gene TRBV4-3 combines with J gene TRBJ2-3; D is perhaps TRBD2 (6 bases). Germline V CDR1 and CDR2: LGHNA, YSLEER. With 0 bases removed from V and 3 bases from J, the gap between germline ends came to 10 bases. The CDR3 consists of 15 residues. The CDR3 region has the DNA TGCGCCAGCAGCCAAGACGGGAGTAGTACAGATACGCAGTATTTT. Its protein product is CASSQDGSSTDTQYF.

This clone was detected only a few times. The rearrangement links TRBV7-2 to TRBJ1-1, with 10 bases identical to TRBD1. Germline CDR1 SGHTA, CDR2 FQGNSA. CDR3 length: 15 residues. V shed 2 bases, J shed 5 bases, and the junction held 5 bases outside the gene matches. The CDR3, as DNA: TGTGCCAGCAGCTTACGACAGGGGGCGAAAACTGAAGCTTTCTTT. Its protein product is CASSLRQGAKTEAFF.

This clone has just one count. This rearrangement joins TRBV27 to TRBJ1-6; the D is unclear. Germline V gene sequence: CDR1 MNHEY, CDR2 SMNVEV (reference sequence). This CDR3 comprises 14 residues. V was clipped by 3 bases and J by 7 bases, with 10 bases between them. The CDR3 is CASSLPEANSPLHF. In nucleotides, the CDR3 is TGTGCCAGCAGTTTGCCTGAAGCAAATTCACCCCTCCACTTT.

By sample fraction, this clone is medium-sized. This sequence joins TRBV7-9 and TRBJ2-7; D possibly corresponds to TRBD2 (6 bases). Germline values: CDR1 SEHNR, CDR2 FQNEAQ (reference sequence). The CDR3 covers 15 residues. The V end was cut by 1 base, the J end by 0 bases, with 10 bases between. In DNA, the CDR3 is TGTGCCAGCAGCTTAGGAGTCGGGAGCTCCTACGAGCAGTACTTC. Residues: CASSLGVGSSYEQYF. The whole variable domain, remainder taken from reference TRBV7-9 and TRBJ2-7, is DTGVSQNPRHKITKRGQNVTFRCDPISEHNRLYWYRQTLGQGPEFLTYFQNEAQLEKSRLLSDRFSAERPKGSFSTLEIQRTEQGDSAMYLCASSLGVGSSYEQYFGPGTRLTVT.

The J gene is TRBJ2-2, the V gene TRBV6-5; D is possibly TRBD2 (5 bases). Germline CDR1 is MNHEY and CDR2 is SVGAGI. This CDR3 region has 15 residues. V was shortened by 7 bases and J by 1 base, with 13 bases between the two germline ends. Here the CDR3 reads CASNRRAGNTGELFF. The CDR3 nucleotides read TGTGCCAGCAACCGGCGGGCAGGGAACACCGGGGAGCTGTTTTTT.

This clone was seen only once. The chain is built from TRBV21-1 and TRBJ1-5; the table's D call, TRBD1, was not checked against the DNA. TRBV21-1 is noted as a pseudogene. This CDR3 is built from 18 residues. The CDR3 loop reads CASSTWPGQGDWNQPQHF. The CDR3, as DNA: TGTGCCAGCAGCACCTGGCCCGGACAGGGGGATTGGAATCAGCCCCAGCATTTT.

The sample holds one count of this clone. This chain connects TRBV28 to TRBJ1-6; no firm D call. This CDR3 has 12 residues. V lost 3 bases to trimming and J lost 8 bases, with 5 bases between them. Germline CDR1 reads MDHEN; CDR2 reads SYDVKM. The CDR3 sequence: CASSLTYSPLHF. CDR3 coding DNA: TGTGCCAGCAGTTTGACATATTCACCCCTCCACTTT.

V is TRBV5-4 and J is TRBJ2-2; 9 bases align to TRBD2. The CDR3 sequence is 16 residues long. Per the germline V gene, CDR1 is SGHNT and CDR2 is YYREEE (reference sequence). J lost 1 base, V lost 2 bases, and 3 bases had no gene match. CDR3 bases: TGTGCCAGCAGCTTTGGACTAGCGCAGAACACCGGGGAGCTGTTTTTT. Protein product: CASSFGLAQNTGELFF.

This clone occurred once. The chain combines TRBV6-5 with TRBJ2-7; D is uncertain. V was clipped by 3 bases and J by 2 bases, with 11 bases between them. Germline V gene lookup returns CDR1 MNHEY and CDR2 SVGAGI. This CDR3 is 14 amino acids long. CDR3 sequence: CASSYRRFPYEQYF. In nucleotides, the CDR3 is TGTGCCAGCAGTTATCGCCGGTTTCCCTACGAGCAGTACTTC.

The V gene is TRBV6-6, the J gene TRBJ2-7, with D unclear. The V end was cut by 9 bases, the J end by 2 bases, with 17 bases between. Germline V lookup: CDR1 MNHNY, CDR2 SVGAGI (reference sequence). This CDR3 is 14 amino acids long. The CDR3 protein is CASQKTVRTYEQYF. CDR3 sequence (DNA): TGTGCCAGTCAAAAGACGGTCAGGACCTACGAGCAGTACTTC.

The chain recombines TRBV5-1 with TRBJ1-1, with unresolved D. Looked up from germline, CDR1 is SGHRS and CDR2 is YFSETQ. This CDR3 contains 16 residues. The V end was cut by 8 bases, the J end by 3 bases, with 23 bases between. The chain's CDR3 is CASQASLAKWDTEAFF. CDR3 DNA: TGCGCCAGTCAAGCTTCTCTCGCGAAGTGGGACACTGAAGCTTTCTTT.

The chain recombines TRBV27 with TRBJ2-2; 7 bases line up with TRBD2. The CDR3 is made up of 16 amino acids. Germline CDR1 reads MNHEY; CDR2 reads SMNVEV (reference sequence). V was pared by 2 bases and J by 3 bases, with 6 bases of the junction left unmatched. The CDR3 spells CASSLAAGTYTGELFF. CDR3 nucleotides: TGTGCCAGCAGTTTAGCAGCGGGGACCTACACCGGGGAGCTGTTTTTT.

The gene calls are TRBV14 and TRBJ2-5, with D unclear. Germline V CDR1 and CDR2: SGHDN, FVKESK. V shed 0 bases and J shed 1 base, with 9 bases lying between them. CDR3 length: 15 amino acids. CDR3 DNA sequence: TGTGCCAGCAGCCAAGATGGAGCACTCCAAGAGACCCAGTACTTC. Protein product: CASSQDGALQETQYF.

The chain is built from TRBV5-5 and TRBJ1-2; the D gene is possibly TRBD1 (5 bases). V was trimmed by 0 bases and J by 4 bases, leaving 16 bases between them. Germline-derived CDR1 and CDR2 are SGHKS and YYEKEE (reference sequence). This CDR3 spans 16 amino acids. Here the CDR3 DNA reads TGTGCCAGCAGCTTGGGGGACCCAGCTCCTCCCTATGGCTACACCTTC. Amino acids: CASSLGDPAPPYGYTF.

The gene calls are TRBV6-5 and TRBJ1-2; 7 nucleotides match TRBD1. The V gene's germline CDR1 is MNHEY and CDR2 SVGAGI. V was clipped by 6 bases and J by 6 bases; unmatched bases: 7. The CDR3 is made up of 13 amino acids. The CDR3 is CASSRGQVNGYTF. The CDR3, as DNA: TGTGCCAGCAGCAGAGGACAGGTTAATGGCTACACCTTC.

The table lists this clone with a few counts. This rearrangement joins TRBV27 to TRBJ2-7; 7 nucleotides line up with TRBD2. CDR1 is MNHEY and CDR2 is SMNVEV in the germline V gene (reference sequence). After removal of 6 bases from V and 4 bases from J, the junction contained 9 bases not matched to a gene. This CDR3 has 14 amino acids. The CDR3 here is CASSRALATYEQYF. CDR3 nucleotide sequence: TGTGCCAGCAGCCGTGCACTAGCGACTTACGAGCAGTACTTC.

The table lists this clone with a few counts. This chain links TRBV4-1 with TRBJ2-2; TRBD2 matches at 11 bases. Germline V lookup: CDR1 MGHRA, CDR2 YSYEKL. V was clipped by 6 bases and J by 4 bases; unmatched bases: 10. The length of the CDR3 is 17 residues. CDR3 loop: CASRRTGLAGITGELFF. CDR3 nucleotide sequence: TGCGCCAGCAGGCGTACAGGACTAGCGGGTATCACCGGGGAGCTGTTTTTT.

The rearrangement uses TRBV5-1 and TRBJ2-3, with D tentatively TRBD2 (6 bases). The CDR3 totals 14 residues. CDR1 and CDR2 (germline): SGHRS, YFSETQ. V was cut by 2 bases and J by 4 bases, with 11 bases left in between. The CDR3 region has the DNA TGCGCCAGCAGCTTCGGGGGAGAATCAGATACGCAGTATTTT. Protein sequence: CASSFGGESDTQYF.

The chain joins TRBV19 to TRBJ1-2; D ambiguous. The ends were cut back, 2 bases at V and 1 base at J, with 5 bases in the middle. The V gene's germline CDR1 is LNHDA and CDR2 SQIVND (reference sequence). The CDR3 is 13 residues long. The CDR3 spells CASSIQDNYGYTF. Written as DNA, the CDR3 is TGTGCCAGTAGTATACAGGATAACTATGGCTACACCTTC.

This clone has just one count. The rearrangement links TRBV27 to TRBJ2-7; D may match TRBD1 or TRBD2 (5 bases each). CDR3 length: 13 residues. V dropped 2 bases and J dropped 2 bases, with 7 bases sitting between them. The V gene's germline CDR1 is MNHEY and CDR2 SMNVEV (reference sequence). This CDR3 reads CASSLEGTYEQYF. CDR3 sequence (DNA): TGTGCCAGCAGTTTAGAGGGGACCTACGAGCAGTACTTC.

To note about this clone: The junction departs from germline at one end; a sequencing error may be responsible. The chain uses TRBV6-6 and TRBJ2-7, with a weak D call TRBD1 (5 bases). The length of the CDR3 is 13 residues. In germline, CDR1 is MNHNY, CDR2 SVGAGI (reference sequence). CDR3 nucleotides: TGTGCCAGCAGCTACTTTAGGGGCTACGAGCAGTACTTC. Translating it yields CASSYFRGYEQYF.

This clone is deemed medium-sized. The CDR3 is CASSSLAGVETQYF. DNA for the CDR3: TGTGCCAGCAGTTCACTAGCGGGGGTGGAGACCCAGTACTTC. The chain recombines TRBV28 with TRBJ2-5, with 11 bases lining up with TRBD2. V shed 4 bases and J 5 bases; nucleotides not matched to a gene: 3. CDR3 length: 14 residues. Per the germline V gene, CDR1 is MDHEN and CDR2 is SYDVKM.

This sequence joins TRBV28 and TRBJ2-3; TRBD1 might be the D (5 bases). This CDR3 comprises 14 residues. CDR1 is MDHEN, CDR2 SYDVKM, per germline. V lost 5 bases to trimming and J lost 0 bases, with 9 bases between them. CDR3 residues: CASSPHRSTDTQYF. The CDR3 DNA sequence: TGTGCCAGCAGTCCTCACAGGAGCACAGATACGCAGTATTTT.